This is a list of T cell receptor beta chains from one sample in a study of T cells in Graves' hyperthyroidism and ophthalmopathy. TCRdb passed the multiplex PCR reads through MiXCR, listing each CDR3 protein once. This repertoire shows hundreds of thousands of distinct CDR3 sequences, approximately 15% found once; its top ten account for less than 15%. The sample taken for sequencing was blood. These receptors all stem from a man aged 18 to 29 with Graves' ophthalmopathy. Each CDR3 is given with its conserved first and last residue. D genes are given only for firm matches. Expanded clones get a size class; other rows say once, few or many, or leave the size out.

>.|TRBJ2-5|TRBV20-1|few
CSGDGETQYF
TGCAGTGGAGACGGGGAGACCCAGTACTTC
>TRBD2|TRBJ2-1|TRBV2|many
CASSPPQRGGSNEQFF
TGTGCCAGCAGCCCCCCCCAGCGGGGGGGCTCTAATGAGCAGTTCTTC
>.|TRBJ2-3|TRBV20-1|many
CSAPWRDTDTQYF
TGCAGTGCTCCCTGGAGGGACACAGATACGCAGTATTTT
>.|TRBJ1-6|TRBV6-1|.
CASTDDPGDPYNSPLHF
TGTGCCAGCACGGACGACCCGGGTGACCCCTATAATTCACCCCTCCACTTT
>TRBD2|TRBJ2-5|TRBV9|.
CASSVELAGTQETQYF
TGTGCCAGCAGCGTAGAACTAGCGGGAACACAAGAGACCCAGTACTTC
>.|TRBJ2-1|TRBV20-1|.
CSANRGLPQEQFF
TGCAGTGCTAACAGGGGACTACCTCAGGAGCAGTTCTTC
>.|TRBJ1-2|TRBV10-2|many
CASSESVRFSGYGYTF
TGCGCCAGCAGTGAGTCGGTGAGATTCTCCGGCTATGGCTACACCTTC
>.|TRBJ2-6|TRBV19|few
CASSNIGSGANVLTF
TGTGCCAGCTCCAATATCGGCTCTGGGGCCAACGTCCTGACTTTC
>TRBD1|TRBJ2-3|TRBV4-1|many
CASSGTGTASTDTQYF
TGCGCCAGCAGCGGAACCGGGACAGCTAGCACAGATACGCAGTATTTT
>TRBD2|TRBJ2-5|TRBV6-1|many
CASSSTLAGGPIQETQYF
TGTGCCAGCAGTTCTACCCTAGCGGGAGGGCCCATTCAAGAGACCCAGTACTTC
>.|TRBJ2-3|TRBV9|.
CASSVGGSGTDMQYF
TGTGCCAGCAGCGTAGGAGGTAGCGGCACAGATATGCAGTATTTT
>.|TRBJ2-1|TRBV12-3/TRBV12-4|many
CASSFRQGRDNEQFF
TGTGCCAGCAGTTTTAGGCAGGGGAGGGACAATGAGCAGTTCTTC
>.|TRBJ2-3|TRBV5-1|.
CASSPGYEGDTQYF
TGCGCCAGCAGCCCTGGGTATGAGGGAGATACGCAGTATTTT
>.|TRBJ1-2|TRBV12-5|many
CASGLKGGGYTF
TGTGCTAGTGGTTTGAAGGGAGGTGGCTACACCTTC
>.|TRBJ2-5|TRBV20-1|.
CSARSSSHQETQYF
TGCAGTGCTAGGTCTAGCTCTCACCAAGAGACCCAGTACTTC
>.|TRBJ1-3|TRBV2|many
CASSEGHSTIYF
TGTGCCAGCAGTGAAGGCCACAGCACCATATATTTT
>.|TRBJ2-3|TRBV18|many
CASSPTITDTQYF
TGTGCCAGCTCACCCACGATCACAGATACGCAGTATTTT
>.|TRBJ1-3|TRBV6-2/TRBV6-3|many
CASTRQSSGNTIYF
TGTGCCAGCACACGACAAAGCTCTGGAAACACCATATATTTT
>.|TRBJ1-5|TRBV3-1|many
CASSQNAQPNQPQHF
TGTGCCAGCAGCCAAAATGCACAGCCAAATCAGCCCCAGCATTTT
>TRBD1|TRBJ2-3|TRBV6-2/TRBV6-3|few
CASRPSTGGRQDTQYF
TGTGCCAGCAGGCCCTCGACAGGGGGCAGGCAAGATACGCAGTATTTT
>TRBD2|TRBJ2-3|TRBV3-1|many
CASSQVRGGYRDTQYF
TGTGCCAGCAGCCAAGTCCGGGGGGGCTACAGAGATACGCAGTATTTT
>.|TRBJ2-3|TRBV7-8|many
CASSLRTEDTQYF
TGTGCCAGCAGCCTCAGGACGGAAGATACGCAGTATTTT
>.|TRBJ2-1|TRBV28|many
CASSGGEEPYNEQFF
TGTGCCAGCAGTGGTGGCGAGGAGCCTTACAATGAGCAATTCTTC